Included here is one T cell receptor beta chain sequence, with context. TCRdb keeps only in-frame clones here, not all; method: immunoSEQ multiplex PCR. The sample comprises some 250,000 clones, approximately 86% of which are singletons, and roughly 3% rests with the top ten. Germline CDR1 SGHVS, CDR2 FNYEAQ. V shed 6 bases, J shed 4 bases, and the junction held 6 bases outside the gene matches. This CDR3 region has 14 residues. The data originate from a study of blood T cell repertoires in COVID-19. The sequence derives from a woman in her 30s who had recovered from COVID-19. Sequencing was carried out using peripheral blood. The rearrangement joins TRBV7-6 to TRBJ1-3; 7 bases map to TRBD1. The CDR3 sequence is CASSKAGGGNTIYF. CDR3 DNA: TGTGCCAGCAGTAAGGCAGGGGGAGGAAACACCATATATTTT.